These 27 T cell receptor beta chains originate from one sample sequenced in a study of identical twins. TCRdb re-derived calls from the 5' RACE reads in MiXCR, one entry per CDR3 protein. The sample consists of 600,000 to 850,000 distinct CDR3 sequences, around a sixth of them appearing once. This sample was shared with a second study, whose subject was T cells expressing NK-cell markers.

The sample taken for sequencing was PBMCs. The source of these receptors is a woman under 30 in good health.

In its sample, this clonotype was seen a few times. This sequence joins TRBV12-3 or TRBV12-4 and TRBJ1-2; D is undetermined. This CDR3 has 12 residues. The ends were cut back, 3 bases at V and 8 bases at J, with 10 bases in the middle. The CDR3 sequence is CASSLFPKGYTF. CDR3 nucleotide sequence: TGTGCCAGCAGTTTGTTTCCTAAAGGCTACACCTTC.

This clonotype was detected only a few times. CDR3 loop: CASSPPFLTSEKAFF. Written as DNA, the CDR3 is TGTGCCAGCTCACCACCGTTCCTAACAAGCGAAAAAGCTTTCTTT. The genes are TRBV18 and TRBJ1-1; no definite D call. Looked up from germline, CDR1 is KGHSH and CDR2 is LQKENI. V lost 0 bases and J 9 bases, leaving 17 bases between the germline ends. The CDR3 is 15 residues long.

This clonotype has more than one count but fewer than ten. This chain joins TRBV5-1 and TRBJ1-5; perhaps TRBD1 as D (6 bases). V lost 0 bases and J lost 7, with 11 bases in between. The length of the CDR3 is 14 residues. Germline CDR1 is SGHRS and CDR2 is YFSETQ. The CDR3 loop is CASSLEGGEQPQHF. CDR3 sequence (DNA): TGCGCCAGCAGCTTGGAAGGGGGAGAACAGCCCCAGCATTTT.

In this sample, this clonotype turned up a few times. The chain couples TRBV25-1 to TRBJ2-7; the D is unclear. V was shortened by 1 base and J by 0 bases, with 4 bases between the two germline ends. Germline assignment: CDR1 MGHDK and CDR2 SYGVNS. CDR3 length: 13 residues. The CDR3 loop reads CASSEWTSYEQYF. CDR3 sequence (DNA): TGTGCCAGCAGTGAATGGACCTCCTACGAGCAGTACTTC.

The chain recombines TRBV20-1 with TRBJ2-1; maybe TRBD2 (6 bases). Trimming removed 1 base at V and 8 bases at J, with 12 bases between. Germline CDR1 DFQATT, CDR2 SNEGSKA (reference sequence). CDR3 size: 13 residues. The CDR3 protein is CSARGAGTDEQFF. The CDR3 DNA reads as TGCAGTGCTAGAGGGGCGGGGACGGATGAGCAGTTCTTC.

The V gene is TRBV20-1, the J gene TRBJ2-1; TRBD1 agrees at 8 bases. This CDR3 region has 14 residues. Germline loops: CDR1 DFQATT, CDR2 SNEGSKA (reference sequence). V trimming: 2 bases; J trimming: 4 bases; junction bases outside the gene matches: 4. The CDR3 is CSARMDRAYNEQFF. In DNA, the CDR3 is TGCAGTGCTAGAATGGACAGGGCGTACAATGAGCAGTTCTTC.

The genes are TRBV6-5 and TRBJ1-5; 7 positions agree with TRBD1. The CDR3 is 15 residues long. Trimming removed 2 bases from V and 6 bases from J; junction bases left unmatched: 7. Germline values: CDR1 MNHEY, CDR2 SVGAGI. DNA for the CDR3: TGTGCCAGCAGTTACGGGCAGGGGGGGGGTCAGCCCCAGCATTTT. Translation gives CASSYGQGGGQPQHF.

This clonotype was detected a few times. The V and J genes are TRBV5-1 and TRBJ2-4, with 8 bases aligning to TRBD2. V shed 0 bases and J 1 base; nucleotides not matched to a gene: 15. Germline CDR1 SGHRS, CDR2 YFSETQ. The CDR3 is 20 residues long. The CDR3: CASSLDPPSGGLGAKNIQYF. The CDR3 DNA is TGCGCCAGCAGCTTGGACCCCCCATCGGGAGGGCTGGGGGCCAAAAACATTCAGTACTTC.

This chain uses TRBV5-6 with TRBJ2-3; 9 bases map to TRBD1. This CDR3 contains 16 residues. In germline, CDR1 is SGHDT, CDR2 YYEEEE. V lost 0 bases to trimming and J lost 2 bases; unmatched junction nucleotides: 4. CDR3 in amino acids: CASSLVRTGATDTQYF. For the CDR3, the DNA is TGTGCCAGCAGCTTGGTCAGGACAGGGGCCACAGATACGCAGTATTTT.

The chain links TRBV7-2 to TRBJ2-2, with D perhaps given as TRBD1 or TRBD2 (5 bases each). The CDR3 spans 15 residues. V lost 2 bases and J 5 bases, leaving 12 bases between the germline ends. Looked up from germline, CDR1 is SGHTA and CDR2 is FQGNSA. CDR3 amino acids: CASSLLEWGTGELFF. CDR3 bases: TGTGCCAGCAGCTTACTAGAGTGGGGGACCGGGGAGCTGTTTTTT.

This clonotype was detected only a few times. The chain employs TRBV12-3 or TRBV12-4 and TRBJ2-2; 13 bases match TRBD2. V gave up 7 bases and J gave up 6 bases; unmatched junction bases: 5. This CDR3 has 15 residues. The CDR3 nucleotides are TGTGCCAGCACCCGGACTAGCGGGGGCCCCGGGGAGCTGTTTTTT. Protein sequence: CASTRTSGGPGELFF.

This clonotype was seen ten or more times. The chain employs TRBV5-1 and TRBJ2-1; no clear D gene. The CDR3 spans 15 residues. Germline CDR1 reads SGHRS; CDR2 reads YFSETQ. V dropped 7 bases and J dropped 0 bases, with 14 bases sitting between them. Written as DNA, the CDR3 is TGCGCCAGCGCCCTAGGCAGGAGCTCCTACAATGAGCAGTTCTTC. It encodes CASALGRSSYNEQFF.

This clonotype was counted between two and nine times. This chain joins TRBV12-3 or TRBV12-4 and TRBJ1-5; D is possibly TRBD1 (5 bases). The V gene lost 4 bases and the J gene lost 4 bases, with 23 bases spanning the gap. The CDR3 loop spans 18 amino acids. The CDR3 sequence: CASSSPIPGRRENQPQHF. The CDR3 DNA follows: TGTGCCAGCAGTTCCCCTATACCGGGACGGAGGGAAAATCAGCCCCAGCATTTT.

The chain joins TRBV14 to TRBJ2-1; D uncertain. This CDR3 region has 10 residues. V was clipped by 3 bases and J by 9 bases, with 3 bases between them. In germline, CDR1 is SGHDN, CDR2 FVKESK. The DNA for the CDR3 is TGTGCCAGCAGCCACGGTGAGCAGTTCTTC. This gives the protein CASSHGEQFF.

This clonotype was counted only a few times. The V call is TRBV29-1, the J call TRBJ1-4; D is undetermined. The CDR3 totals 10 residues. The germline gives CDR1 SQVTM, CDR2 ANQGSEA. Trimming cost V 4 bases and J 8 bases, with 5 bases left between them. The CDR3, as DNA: TGCAGCGTTGTGGCGGAAAAACTGTTTTTT. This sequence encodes CSVVAEKLFF.

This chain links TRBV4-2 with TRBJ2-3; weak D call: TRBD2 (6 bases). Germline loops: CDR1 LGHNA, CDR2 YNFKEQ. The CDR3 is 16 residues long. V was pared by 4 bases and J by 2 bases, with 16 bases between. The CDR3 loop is CASSPGRGSDTDTQYF. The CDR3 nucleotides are TGTGCCAGCAGCCCTGGGCGGGGTTCGGACACAGATACGCAGTATTTT.

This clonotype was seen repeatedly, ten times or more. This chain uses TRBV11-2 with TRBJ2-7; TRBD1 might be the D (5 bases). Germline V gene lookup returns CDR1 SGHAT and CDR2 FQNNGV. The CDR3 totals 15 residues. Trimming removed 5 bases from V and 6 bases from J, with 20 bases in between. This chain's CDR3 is CASSTPGLGAPEQYF. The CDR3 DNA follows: TGTGCCAGCAGCACGCCGGGCCTTGGGGCTCCCGAGCAGTACTTC.

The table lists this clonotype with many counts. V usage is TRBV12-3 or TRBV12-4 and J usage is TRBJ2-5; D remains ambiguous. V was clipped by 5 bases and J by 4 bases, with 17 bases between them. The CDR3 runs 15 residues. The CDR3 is CASSRTHGQPETQYF. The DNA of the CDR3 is TGTGCCAGCAGTCGAACCCATGGGCAGCCAGAGACCCAGTACTTC.

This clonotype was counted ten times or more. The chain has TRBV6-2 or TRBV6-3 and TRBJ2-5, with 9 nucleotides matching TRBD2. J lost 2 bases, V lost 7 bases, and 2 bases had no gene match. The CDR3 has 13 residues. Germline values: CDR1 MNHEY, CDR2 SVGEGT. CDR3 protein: CASKLAGQETQYF. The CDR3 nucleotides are TGTGCCAGCAAGCTAGCGGGGCAAGAGACCCAGTACTTC.

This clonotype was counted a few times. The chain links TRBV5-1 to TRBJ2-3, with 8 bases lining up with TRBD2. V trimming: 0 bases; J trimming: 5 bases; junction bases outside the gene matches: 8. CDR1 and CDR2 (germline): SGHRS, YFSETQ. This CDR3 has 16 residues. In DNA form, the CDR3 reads TGCGCCAGCAGCTTGGGGACGGGAGGGCCTGGAGATACGCAGTATTTT. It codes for CASSLGTGGPGDTQYF.

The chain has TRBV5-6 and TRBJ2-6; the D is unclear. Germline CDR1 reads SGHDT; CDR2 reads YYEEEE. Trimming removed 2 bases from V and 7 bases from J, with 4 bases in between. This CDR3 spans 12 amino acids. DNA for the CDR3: TGTGCCAGCAGCTTACCCGCCAACGTCCTGACTTTC. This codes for CASSLPANVLTF.

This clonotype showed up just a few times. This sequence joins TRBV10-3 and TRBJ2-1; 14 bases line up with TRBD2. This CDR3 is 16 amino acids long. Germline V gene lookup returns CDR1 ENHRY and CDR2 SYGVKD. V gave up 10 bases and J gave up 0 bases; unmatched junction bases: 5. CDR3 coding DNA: TGTGCCACCTCGGGGACTAGCGGGAGCTCCTACAATGAGCAGTTCTTC. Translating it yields CATSGTSGSSYNEQFF.

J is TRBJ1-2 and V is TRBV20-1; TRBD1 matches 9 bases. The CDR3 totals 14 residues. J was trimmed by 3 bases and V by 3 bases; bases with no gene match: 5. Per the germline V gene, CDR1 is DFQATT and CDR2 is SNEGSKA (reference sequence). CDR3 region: CSARAGTGHYGYTF. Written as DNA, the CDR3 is TGCAGTGCTAGGGCCGGGACAGGGCACTATGGCTACACCTTC.

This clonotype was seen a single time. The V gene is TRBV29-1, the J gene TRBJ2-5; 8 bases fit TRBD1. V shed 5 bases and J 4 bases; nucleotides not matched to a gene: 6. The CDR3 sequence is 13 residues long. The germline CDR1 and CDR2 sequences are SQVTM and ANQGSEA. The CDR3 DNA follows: TGCAGCGTTCGGGACAGGAGGCCAGAGACCCAGTACTTC. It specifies CSVRDRRPETQYF.

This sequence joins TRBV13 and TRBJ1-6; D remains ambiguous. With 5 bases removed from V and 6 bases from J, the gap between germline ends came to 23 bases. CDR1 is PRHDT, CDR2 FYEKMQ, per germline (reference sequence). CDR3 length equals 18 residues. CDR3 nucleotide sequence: TGTGCCAGCAGCCGTAGTCCTTCTGCCCACTATGGTAATTCACCCCTCCACTTT. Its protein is CASSRSPSAHYGNSPLHF.

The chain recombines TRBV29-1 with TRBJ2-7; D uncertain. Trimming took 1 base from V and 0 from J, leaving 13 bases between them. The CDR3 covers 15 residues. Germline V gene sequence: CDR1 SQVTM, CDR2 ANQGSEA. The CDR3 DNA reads TGCAGCGTTGAAGGGTCCCTCTTCGACTCCTACGAGCAGTACTTC. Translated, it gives CSVEGSLFDSYEQYF.

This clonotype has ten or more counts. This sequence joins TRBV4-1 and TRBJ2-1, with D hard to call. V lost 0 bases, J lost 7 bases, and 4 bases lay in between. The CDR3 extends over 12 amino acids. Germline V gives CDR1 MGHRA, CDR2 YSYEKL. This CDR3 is CASSQDGNEQFF. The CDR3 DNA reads TGCGCCAGCAGCCAAGATGGGAATGAGCAGTTCTTC.